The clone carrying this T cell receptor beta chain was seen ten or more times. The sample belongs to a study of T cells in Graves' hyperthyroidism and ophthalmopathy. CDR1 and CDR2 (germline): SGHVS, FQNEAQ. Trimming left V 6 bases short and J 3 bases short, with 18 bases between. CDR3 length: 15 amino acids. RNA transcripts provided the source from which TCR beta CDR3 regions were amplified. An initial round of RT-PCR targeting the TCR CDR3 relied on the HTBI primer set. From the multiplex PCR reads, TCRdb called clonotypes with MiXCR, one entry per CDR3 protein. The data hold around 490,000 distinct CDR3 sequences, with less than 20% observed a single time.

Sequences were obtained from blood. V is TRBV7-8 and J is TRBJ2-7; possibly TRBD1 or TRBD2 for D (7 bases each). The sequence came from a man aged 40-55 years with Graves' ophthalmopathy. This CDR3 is CASSLMGRGHYEQYF. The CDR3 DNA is TGTGCCAGCAGTCTAATGGGGAGGGGGCACTACGAGCAGTACTTC.